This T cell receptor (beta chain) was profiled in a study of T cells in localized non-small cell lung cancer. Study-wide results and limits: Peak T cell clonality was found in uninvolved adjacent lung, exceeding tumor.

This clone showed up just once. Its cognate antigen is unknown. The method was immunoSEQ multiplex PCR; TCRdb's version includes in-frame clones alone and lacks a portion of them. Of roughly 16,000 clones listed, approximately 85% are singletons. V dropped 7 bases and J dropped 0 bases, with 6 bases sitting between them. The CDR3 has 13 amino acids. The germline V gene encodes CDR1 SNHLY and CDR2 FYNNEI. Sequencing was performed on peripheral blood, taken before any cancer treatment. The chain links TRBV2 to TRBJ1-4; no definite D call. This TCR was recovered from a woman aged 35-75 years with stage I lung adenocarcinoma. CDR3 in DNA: TGTGCCAGCACCTATGCAACTAATGAAAAACTGTTTTTT. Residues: CASTYATNEKLFF.